A selection of T cell receptor beta chains follows, all from one sample in a study of blood T cells in healthy people across ages. In TCRdb, the 5' RACE reads were re-called with MiXCR into one record per CDR3 protein. The table lists hundreds of thousands of distinct CDR3 sequences, roughly three fifths of them singletons. Sequencing was done on a sample of blood. These TCRs come from a man in his forties in good health. CDR3s leave out the opening cysteine and the closing phenylalanine or tryptophan.

V: TRBV4-2
J: TRBJ2-1
CDR3: ASSQVAVRSPEQF

V: TRBV25-1
J: TRBJ2-7
CDR3: ASSEPGSYEQY

V: TRBV20-1
J: TRBJ2-7
CDR3: SADLAGGRISEQY

V: TRBV29-1
J: TRBJ2-5
CDR3: SVEALGFQETQY

V: TRBV6-5
J: TRBJ2-1
CDR3: ASSSLLTVPGVNEQF

V: TRBV24-1
J: TRBJ2-5
CDR3: ATGPAGQETQY

V: TRBV15
J: TRBJ2-5
CDR3: ATQTGQKETQY

V: TRBV27
J: TRBJ2-3
CDR3: ASLGRRADTQY

V: TRBV4-3
J: TRBJ2-7
CDR3: ASSQDRGKLYEQY

V: TRBV29-1
J: TRBJ2-7
CDR3: SVAGQGIFWSYEQY

V: TRBV9
J: TRBJ2-1
CDR3: ASSTVLGQGEQF

V: TRBV20-1
J: TRBJ1-1
CDR3: SARDRGNTEAF

V: TRBV10-3
J: TRBJ2-5
CDR3: AISASGGLDNEQY

V: TRBV28
J: TRBJ2-5
CDR3: ASSQLAQPETQY

V: TRBV2
J: TRBJ2-2
CDR3: ASSGTGFTGELF

V: TRBV4-3
J: TRBJ1-2
CDR3: ASSQDSSGGGLNYGYT

V: TRBV29-1
J: TRBJ2-7
CDR3: SAQGTYEQY

V: TRBV20-1
J: TRBJ1-5
CDR3: SAHDKSNQPQH

V: TRBV7-9
J: TRBJ2-5
CDR3: ASSLGGRGPQETQY

V: TRBV9
J: TRBJ2-3
CDR3: ASSTIAGRTDTQY

V: TRBV2
J: NA
CDR3: ASTLLAGGQETQY

V: TRBV12-3/TRBV12-4
J: TRBJ1-2
CDR3: ASTLGGLGYT

V: TRBV28
J: NA
CDR3: ASSAPLAADEQY

V: TRBV6-6
J: TRBJ2-5
CDR3: ASSQSYDRGQGETRY

V: TRBV9
J: TRBJ2-2
CDR3: ASSGKSSNTGELF

V: TRBV5-5
J: TRBJ1-2
CDR3: ASSPGGAHYGYT

V: TRBV7-9
J: TRBJ1-5
CDR3: ASSSTGTGDSPSQPQH

V: TRBV20-1
J: TRBJ1-2
CDR3: SAGPRAGENYGYT

V: TRBV5-1
J: TRBJ1-4
CDR3: ASSLTGANEKLF

V: TRBV12-3/TRBV12-4
J: TRBJ1-2
CDR3: ASSTNRGLGYGYT

V: TRBV3-1
J: TRBJ2-4
CDR3: ASSQVSNIQY

V: TRBV12-3/TRBV12-4
J: TRBJ2-4
CDR3: ASSDDRAPGRRNIQY

V: TRBV11-2
J: TRBJ2-2
CDR3: ASGLGNTGELF

V: TRBV3-1
J: TRBJ2-1
CDR3: ASSQNLGGSGRNDEQF

V: TRBV7-3
J: TRBJ2-2
CDR3: ASSLAGRSTGELF

V: TRBV6-5
J: TRBJ2-5
CDR3: ASSTGQGVEQY

V: TRBV7-3
J: TRBJ2-1
CDR3: ASRAGVLGNEQF

V: TRBV4-3
J: TRBJ2-7
CDR3: ASSQAGSYSYEQY

V: TRBV9
J: TRBJ1-1
CDR3: ASSVAGTPEAF

V: TRBV2
J: TRBJ2-3
CDR3: ASSRDRTGGTDTQY

V: TRBV7-3
J: TRBJ2-3
CDR3: ASSPTGTLIRTDTQY

V: TRBV5-1
J: TRBJ2-3
CDR3: ASSLEGSGGPLADTQY

V: TRBV4-2
J: TRBJ2-3
CDR3: ASSPTLAGGDTQY

V: TRBV12-3/TRBV12-4
J: TRBJ1-6
CDR3: ASSRRDTYNSPLH

V: TRBV12-3/TRBV12-4
J: TRBJ1-2
CDR3: ASRAQGAYYGYT

V: TRBV12-3/TRBV12-4
J: NA
CDR3: ASRSTGETQY